These 8 T cell receptor beta chains were all obtained from the same sample, sequenced in a study of beta chain features in type 1 diabetes. The sequenced template was cDNA made from the entire isolated RNA. Some clones are missing from TCRdb's copy, which holds only in-frame ones; the method was immunoSEQ multiplex PCR. The data show some 640,000 clones, with around 15% seen just once and just under 0.04% held by the top ten. Study results and caveats: For Type 1 diabetes patients, all four CD4+ subsets carried TCRB CDR3s that were moderately but significantly shorter.

No antigens are known for them. Sequencing was carried out using naive CD4+ T cells from blood. The receptors shown here come from a man younger than 30 with type 1 diabetes.

This clone has a handful of counts. The genes are TRBV9 and TRBJ2-1, with D uncertain. Trimming took off 4 bases at V and 0 bases at J, with 11 bases between the two ends. Germline CDR1 is SGDLS and CDR2 is YYNGEE. The CDR3 runs 15 residues. CDR3 in amino acids: CASSPDRSSYNEQFF. The CDR3 DNA is TGTGCCAGCAGCCCCGACCGGAGCTCCTACAATGAGCAGTTCTTC.

The J gene is TRBJ1-1, the V gene TRBV28; D possibly corresponds to TRBD1 (6 bases). This CDR3 contains 12 residues. V lost 6 bases, J lost 8 bases, and 13 bases lay in between. CDR1 and CDR2 (germline): MDHEN, SYDVKM. CDR3 bases: TGTGCCAGCAGCCAGACCGGGACAGAAGCTTTCTTT. Protein: CASSQTGTEAFF.

This clone was seen only a few times. The rearrangement links TRBV9 to TRBJ2-2, with no clear D. The CDR3 runs 14 residues. V lost 0 bases and J 5 bases, leaving 8 bases between the germline ends. Germline V gene lookup returns CDR1 SGDLS and CDR2 YYNGEE. In DNA, the CDR3 is TGTGCCAGCAGCGTAGCCTATTCGACCGGGGAGCTGTTTTTT. Translating gives CASSVAYSTGELFF.

The chain combines TRBV5-6 with TRBJ1-2; 8 nucleotides match TRBD1. V lost 4 bases, J lost 4 bases, and 15 bases stayed unmatched. From germline, CDR1 is SGHDT and CDR2 YYEEEE. The CDR3 length is 17 residues. DNA of the CDR3: TGTGCCAGCAGCCCGGGGACAGGATCAATAGCCCCCTATGGCTACACCTTC. Translation: CASSPGTGSIAPYGYTF.

This chain uses TRBV7-2 with TRBJ1-4; no reliable D call. Per germline, CDR1 SGHTA and CDR2 FQGNSA. The V and J ends lost 5 bases and 8 bases respectively, with 21 bases between them. The CDR3 is 16 amino acids. The CDR3 region has the DNA TGTGCCAGCAGCCCGGACGGCGGCAGTCTCCAAGAAAAACTGTTTTTT. Residues: CASSPDGGSLQEKLFF.

The chain employs TRBV5-1 and TRBJ1-2; D is undetermined. This CDR3 is built from 16 residues. Germline CDR1 and CDR2: SGHRS and YFSETQ. The ends were cut back, 2 bases at V and 3 bases at J, with 17 bases in the middle. In DNA form, the CDR3 reads TGCGCCAGCAGCTTTGACCCTCGGGATTTAGACTATGGCTACACCTTC. This codes for CASSFDPRDLDYGYTF.

V gene TRBV18 combines with J gene TRBJ2-5, with D tentatively TRBD1 (7 bases). Trimming took off 3 bases at V and 4 bases at J, with 15 bases between the two ends. CDR3 length: 15 residues. CDR1 and CDR2 from the germline V gene are KGHSH and LQKENI. The CDR3 reads CASSPRFQGGETQYF. DNA for the CDR3: TGTGCCAGCTCACCCCGGTTCCAGGGGGGAGAGACCCAGTACTTC.

This chain uses TRBV7-3 with TRBJ2-3; 7 bases map to TRBD1. Unmatched junction bases numbered 4, after V lost 5 bases and J lost 2 bases. This CDR3 is built from 14 residues. The germline CDR1 and CDR2 sequences are SGHTA and FQGTGA. CDR3 sequence: CASSPDRATDTQYF. CDR3 DNA: TGTGCCAGCAGCCCAGACAGGGCCACAGATACGCAGTATTTT.